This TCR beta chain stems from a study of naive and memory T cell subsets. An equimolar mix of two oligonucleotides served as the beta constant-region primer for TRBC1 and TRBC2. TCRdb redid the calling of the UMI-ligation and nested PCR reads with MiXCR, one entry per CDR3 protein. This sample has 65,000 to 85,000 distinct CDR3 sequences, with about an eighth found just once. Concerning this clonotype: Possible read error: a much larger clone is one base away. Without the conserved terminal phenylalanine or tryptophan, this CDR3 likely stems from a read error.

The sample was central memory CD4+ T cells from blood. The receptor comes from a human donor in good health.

The CDR3 loop is CASSPPTSGGVDEQFS. CDR3 bases: TGTGCCAGCTCACCACCGACTAGCGGGGGGGTCGATGAGCAGTTCTCC. V and J are TRBV18 and TRBJ2-1; 14 bases fit TRBD2. The CDR3 consists of 16 residues. The J segment lost 8 bases and the V segment lost 0 bases, leaving 3 bases of the junction unmatched. The germline CDR1 and CDR2 sequences are KGHSH and LQKENI.